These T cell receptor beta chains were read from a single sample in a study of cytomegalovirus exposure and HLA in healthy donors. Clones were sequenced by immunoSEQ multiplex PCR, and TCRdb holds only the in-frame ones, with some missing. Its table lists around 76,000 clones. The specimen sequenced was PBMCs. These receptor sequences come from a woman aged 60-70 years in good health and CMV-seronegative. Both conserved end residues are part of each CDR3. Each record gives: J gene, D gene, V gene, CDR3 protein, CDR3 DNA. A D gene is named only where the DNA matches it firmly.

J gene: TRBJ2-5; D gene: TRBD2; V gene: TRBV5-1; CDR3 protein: CASSLAGGLSQETRYF; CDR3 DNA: TGCGCCAGCAGCTTGGCCGGGGGACTATCCCAAGAGACCCGGTACTTC
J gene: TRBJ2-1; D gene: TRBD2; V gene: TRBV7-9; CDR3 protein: CASSFLTSGSKNEQFF; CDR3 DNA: TGTGCCAGCAGCTTCCTGACTAGCGGGAGCAAGAATGAGCAGTTCTTC
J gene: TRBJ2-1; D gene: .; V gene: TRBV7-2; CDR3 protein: CASSLLGTEYNEQFF; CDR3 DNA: TGTGCCAGCAGCTTACTCGGAACGGAGTACAATGAGCAGTTCTTC
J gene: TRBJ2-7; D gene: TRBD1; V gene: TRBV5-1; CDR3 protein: CASRTPTGGYEQYF; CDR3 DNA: TGCGCCAGCCGAACACCGACAGGGGGCTACGAGCAGTACTTC
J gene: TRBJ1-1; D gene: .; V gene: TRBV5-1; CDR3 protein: CASSSVRGTEAFF; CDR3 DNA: TGCGCCAGCAGCTCGGTCCGTGGCACTGAAGCTTTCTTT
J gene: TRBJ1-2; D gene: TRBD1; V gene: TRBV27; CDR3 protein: CASTAGTGNFGYTF; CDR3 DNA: TGTGCCAGCACCGCCGGGACAGGGAATTTTGGCTACACCTTC
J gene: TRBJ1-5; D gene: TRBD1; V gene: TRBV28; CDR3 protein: CASSLTGLGGQGRNQPQHF; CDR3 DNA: TGTGCCAGCAGTTTAACGGGGCTGGGAGGACAGGGTCGCAATCAGCCCCAGCATTTT
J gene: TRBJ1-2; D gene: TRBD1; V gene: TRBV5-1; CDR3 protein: CASSPRTGNYGYTF; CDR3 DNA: TGCGCCAGCAGTCCCCGGACAGGGAACTATGGCTACACCTTC
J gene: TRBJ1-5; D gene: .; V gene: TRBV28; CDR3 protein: CASSSPGTGGNQPQHF; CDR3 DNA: TGTGCCAGCAGTTCCCCAGGAACAGGTGGCAATCAGCCCCAGCATTTT
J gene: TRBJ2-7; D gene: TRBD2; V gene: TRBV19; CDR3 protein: CASRAGRDKTSGSHHEQYF; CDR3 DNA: TGTGCCAGTAGAGCCGGGAGGGATAAGACTAGCGGGAGTCACCACGAGCAGTACTTC
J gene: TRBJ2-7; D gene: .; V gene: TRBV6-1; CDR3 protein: CASSEQEISYEQYF; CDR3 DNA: TGTGCCAGCAGCGAACAGGAAATCTCCTACGAGCAGTACTTC
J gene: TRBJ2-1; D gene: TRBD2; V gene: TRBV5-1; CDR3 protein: CASKNVASGLNEQFF; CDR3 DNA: TGCGCCAGCAAGAATGTGGCTAGCGGACTCAATGAGCAGTTCTTC
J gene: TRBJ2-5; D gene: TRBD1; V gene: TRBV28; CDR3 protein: CASSPGDRGVGETQYF; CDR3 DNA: TGTGCCAGCAGTCCAGGCGACAGGGGAGTCGGAGAGACCCAGTACTTC
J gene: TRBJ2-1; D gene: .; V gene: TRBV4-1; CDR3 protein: CASSVGGGGNEQFF; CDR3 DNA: TGCGCCAGCAGCGTTGGGGGAGGTGGAAATGAGCAGTTCTTC
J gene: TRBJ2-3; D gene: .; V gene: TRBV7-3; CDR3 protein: CASSRATDTDTQYF; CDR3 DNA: TGTGCCAGCAGCCGTGCGACAGACACAGATACGCAGTATTTT
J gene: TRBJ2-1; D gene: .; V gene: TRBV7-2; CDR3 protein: CASSAQRAKFF; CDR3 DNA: TGTGCCAGCAGCGCCCAGCGGGCCAAGTTCTTC
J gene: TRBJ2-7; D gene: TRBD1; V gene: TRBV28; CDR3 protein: CASRSSGTGHYEQYF; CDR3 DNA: TGTGCCAGCAGAAGTTCCGGGACAGGGCACTACGAGCAGTACTTC
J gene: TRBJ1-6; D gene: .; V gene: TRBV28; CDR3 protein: CASSLIQGSSSPLHF; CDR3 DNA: TGTGCCAGCAGTTTGATTCAGGGTTCGTCGTCACCCCTCCACTTT
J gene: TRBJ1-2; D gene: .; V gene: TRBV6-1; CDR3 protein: CASSEGGANYGYTF; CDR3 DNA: TGTGCCAGCAGTGAGGGAGGAGCTAACTATGGCTACACCTTC
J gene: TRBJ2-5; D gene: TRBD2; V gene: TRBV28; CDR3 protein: CASSSTSGRWKETQYF; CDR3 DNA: TGTGCCAGCAGTTCCACTAGCGGGAGGTGGAAGGAGACCCAGTACTTC
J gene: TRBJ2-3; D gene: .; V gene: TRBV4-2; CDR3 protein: CASSPRWSGTDTQYF; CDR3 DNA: TGTGCCAGCAGCCCAAGATGGAGTGGCACAGATACGCAGTATTTT
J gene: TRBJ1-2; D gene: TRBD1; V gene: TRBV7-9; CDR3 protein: CASTGAATGSPYGYTF; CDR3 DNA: TGTGCCAGCACCGGGGCGGCGACAGGGAGCCCCTATGGCTACACCTTC
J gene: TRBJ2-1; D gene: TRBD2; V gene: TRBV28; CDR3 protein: CASSPGLAGFYSSYNEQFF; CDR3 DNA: TGTGCCAGCAGTCCCGGACTAGCGGGTTTCTATAGCTCCTACAATGAGCAGTTCTTC
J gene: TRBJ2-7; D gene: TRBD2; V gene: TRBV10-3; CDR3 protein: CAIPGGTSGTYEQYF; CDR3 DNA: TGTGCCATCCCCGGGGGGACTAGCGGAACCTACGAGCAGTACTTC
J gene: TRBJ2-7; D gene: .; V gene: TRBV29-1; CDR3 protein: CSVSVPSYEQYF; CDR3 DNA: TGCAGCGTTTCCGTTCCCTCCTACGAGCAGTACTTC
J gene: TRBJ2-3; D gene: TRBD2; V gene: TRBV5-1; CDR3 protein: CASSSGLDTDTQYF; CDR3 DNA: TGCGCCAGCAGCTCGGGACTAGACACAGATACGCAGTATTTT
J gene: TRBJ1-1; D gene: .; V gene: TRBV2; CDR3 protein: CASSLHQGRVTEAFF; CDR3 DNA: TGTGCCAGCTCCCTCCACCAGGGTAGGGTCACTGAAGCTTTCTTT
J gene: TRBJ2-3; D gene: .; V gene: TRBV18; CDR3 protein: CASSLAVTTVSDTQYF; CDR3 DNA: TGTGCCAGCTCACTCGCTGTGACGACAGTATCCGATACGCAGTATTTT
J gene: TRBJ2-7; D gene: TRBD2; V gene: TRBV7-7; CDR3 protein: CASSLSGSIYEQYF; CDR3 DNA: TGTGCTAGCAGCCTTAGCGGGAGTATCTACGAGCAGTACTTC
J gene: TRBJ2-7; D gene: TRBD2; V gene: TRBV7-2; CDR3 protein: CASSSGRVAGGSFRDEQYF; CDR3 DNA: TGTGCCAGCAGTTCCGGGCGGGTAGCGGGAGGGTCCTTTAGGGACGAGCAGTACTTC
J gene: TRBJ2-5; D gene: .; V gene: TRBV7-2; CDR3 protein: CASSGRQSSGNQETQYF; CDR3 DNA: TGTGCCAGCAGCGGACGACAGTCCTCTGGGAACCAAGAGACCCAGTACTTC
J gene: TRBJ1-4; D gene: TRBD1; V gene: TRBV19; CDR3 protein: CASSPKDRGDNEKLFF; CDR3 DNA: TGTGCCAGTAGTCCTAAGGACAGGGGCGATAATGAAAAACTGTTTTTT
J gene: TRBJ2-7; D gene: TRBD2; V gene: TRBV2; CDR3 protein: CASSVASGTVGEQYF; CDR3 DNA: TGTGCCAGCAGTGTGGCTAGCGGGACAGTTGGTGAGCAGTACTTC
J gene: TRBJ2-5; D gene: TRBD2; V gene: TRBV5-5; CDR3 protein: CASSLIPSGSWAETQYF; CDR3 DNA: TGTGCCAGCAGCTTGATCCCTAGCGGGAGCTGGGCGGAGACCCAGTACTTC
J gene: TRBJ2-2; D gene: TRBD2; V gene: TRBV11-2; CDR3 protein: CASSFGPLAGGYGELFF; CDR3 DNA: TGTGCCAGCAGCTTTGGTCCCCTAGCGGGAGGATACGGGGAGCTGTTTTTT
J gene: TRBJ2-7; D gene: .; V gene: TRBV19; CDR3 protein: CASSSGASPRSYEQYF; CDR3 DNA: TGTGCCAGTAGTTCTGGCGCCAGCCCGAGGTCCTACGAGCAGTACTTC
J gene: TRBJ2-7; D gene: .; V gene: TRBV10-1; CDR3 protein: CASSEVAASYEQYF; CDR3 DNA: TGCGCCAGCAGTGAGGTAGCGGCCTCCTACGAGCAGTACTTC
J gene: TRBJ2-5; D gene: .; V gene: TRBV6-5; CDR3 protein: CASGVYWGGETQYF; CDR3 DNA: TGTGCCAGCGGGGTATATTGGGGGGGCGAGACCCAGTACTTC
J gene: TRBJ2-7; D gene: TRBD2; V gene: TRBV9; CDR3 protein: CASSVGGSWEGNEQYF; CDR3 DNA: TGTGCCAGCAGCGTAGGAGGATCGTGGGAGGGTAACGAGCAGTACTTC
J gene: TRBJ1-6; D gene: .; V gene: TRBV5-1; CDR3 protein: CASSLEGRGSPLHF; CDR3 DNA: TGCGCCAGCAGCTTGGAGGGCAGGGGTTCACCCCTCCACTTT
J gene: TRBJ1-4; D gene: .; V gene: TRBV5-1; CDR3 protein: CASSLEGNNEKLFF; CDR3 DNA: TGCGCCAGCAGCTTGGAGGGGAATAATGAAAAACTGTTTTTT